The TCR beta chain under discussion was sequenced for a study of blood T cell repertoires in COVID-19. Overall study context: Nucleic acid was either cDNA or gDNA, and it came from T cells, B-cell-depleted T cells, or PBMCs.

Using immunoSEQ multiplex PCR, the repertoire was profiled, and TCRdb retains in-frame clones only, with some absent. The table has around 100,000 clones, around 89% seen once. Germline lookup yields CDR1 LNHDA and CDR2 SQIVND (reference sequence). The CDR3 totals 17 residues. V dropped 1 base and J dropped 2 bases, with 16 bases sitting between them. The sample consisted of peripheral blood. This TCR was sampled from a woman in her fifties or sixties with acute or convalescent COVID-19. The V gene is TRBV19, the J gene TRBJ2-3; possible D gene TRBD2, 5 bases. The CDR3 region is CASSIGTAGSYTDTQYF. The CDR3 nucleotides read TGTGCCAGTAGTATAGGTACGGCGGGCTCTTACACAGATACGCAGTATTTT.